The TCR beta chain under discussion was sequenced for a study of post-analysis software for immune sequencing data. Looking at the study overall: Disease courses included relapsing-remitting, secondary progressive and progressive-relapsing multiple sclerosis. General study points: For normalized Chao1 diversity, multiple sclerosis patients scored significantly lower than controls did. Relative to controls, patients had a few TRBV segments at higher frequency, with TRBV5-6, TRBV5-1 and TRBV20-1 among these.

CDR3 length: 14 amino acids. Trimming removed 1 base at V and 0 bases at J, with 7 bases between. Germline CDR1 reads DFQATT; CDR2 reads SNEGSKA (reference sequence). This clonotype showed up many times. Its antigen is still unknown. Researchers reported that TCR beta cDNA libraries carried unique molecular identifiers. MiXCR, run by TCRdb on the PCR reads, gives a single entry per CDR3 protein. The table lists 250,000 to 300,000 distinct CDR3 sequences, 35% to 40% of them singletons. The V gene is TRBV20-1, the J gene TRBJ2-1; D is unclear. The source of this sequence is a girl under 18 with multiple sclerosis. Sequenced sample: blood. The CDR3 region has the DNA TGCAGTGCTAGAGGAAAGAGCTCCTACAATGAGCAGTTCTTC. Protein sequence: CSARGKSSYNEQFF.